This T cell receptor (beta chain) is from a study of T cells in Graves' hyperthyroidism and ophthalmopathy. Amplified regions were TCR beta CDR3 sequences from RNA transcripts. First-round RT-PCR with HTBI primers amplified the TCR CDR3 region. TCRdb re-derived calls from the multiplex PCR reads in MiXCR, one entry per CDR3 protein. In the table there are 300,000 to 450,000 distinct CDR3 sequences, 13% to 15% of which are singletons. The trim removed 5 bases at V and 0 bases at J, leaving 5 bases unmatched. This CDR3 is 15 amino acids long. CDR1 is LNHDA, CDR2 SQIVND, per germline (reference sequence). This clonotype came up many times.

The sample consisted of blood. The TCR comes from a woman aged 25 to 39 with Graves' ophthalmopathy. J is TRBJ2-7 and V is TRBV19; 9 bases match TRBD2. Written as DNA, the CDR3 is TGTGCCAGTAGTCGTCAGACTAGCGGCTCCTACGAGCAGTACTTC. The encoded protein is CASSRQTSGSYEQYF.